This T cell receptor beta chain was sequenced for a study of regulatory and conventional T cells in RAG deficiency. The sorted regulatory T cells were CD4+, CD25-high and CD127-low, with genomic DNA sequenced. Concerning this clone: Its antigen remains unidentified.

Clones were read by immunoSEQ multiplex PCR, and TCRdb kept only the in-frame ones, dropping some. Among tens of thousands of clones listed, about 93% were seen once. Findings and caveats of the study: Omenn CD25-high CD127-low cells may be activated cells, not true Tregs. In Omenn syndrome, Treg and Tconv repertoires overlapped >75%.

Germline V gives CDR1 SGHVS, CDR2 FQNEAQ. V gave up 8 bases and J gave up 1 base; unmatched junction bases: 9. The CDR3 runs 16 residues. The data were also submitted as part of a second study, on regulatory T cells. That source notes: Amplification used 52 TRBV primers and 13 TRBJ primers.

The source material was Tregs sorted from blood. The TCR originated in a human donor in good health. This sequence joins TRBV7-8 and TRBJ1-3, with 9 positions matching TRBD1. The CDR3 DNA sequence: TGTGCCAGCCGGCCACAGGGGGCGTTTTCTGGAAACACCATATATTTT. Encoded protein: CASRPQGAFSGNTIYF.